This TCR beta chain was sequenced in a study of breast tumors, draining lymph nodes, adjacent tissues. Trimming cost V 3 bases and J 9 bases, with 14 bases left between them. This CDR3 is 13 amino acids long. CDR1 is SGHTA, CDR2 FQGNSA, per germline. From the multiplex PCR reads, TCRdb called clonotypes with MiXCR, one entry per CDR3 protein. Of over 130,000 distinct CDR3 sequences in the sample, approximately 32% were seen once. Samples came from axillary lymph nodes draining the breast cancer. The clonotype comes from a female donor with breast cancer. Some clones in this sample may be carry-over from other donors' samples. This chain connects TRBV7-2 to TRBJ2-5, with D unclear. Sequencing input: axillary lymph node tissue. CDR3 bases: TGTGCCAGCAGCTTCCTGCCCGATCAGCCCCAGTACTTC. As protein: CASSFLPDQPQYF. Full variable domain (rest looked up from reference TRBV7-2 and TRBJ2-5): GAGVSQSPSNKVTEKGKDVELRCDPISGHTALYWYRQSLGQGLEFLIYFQGNSAPDKSGLPSDRFSAERTGGSVSTLTIQRTQQEDSAVYLCASSFLPDQPQYFGPGTRLLVL.